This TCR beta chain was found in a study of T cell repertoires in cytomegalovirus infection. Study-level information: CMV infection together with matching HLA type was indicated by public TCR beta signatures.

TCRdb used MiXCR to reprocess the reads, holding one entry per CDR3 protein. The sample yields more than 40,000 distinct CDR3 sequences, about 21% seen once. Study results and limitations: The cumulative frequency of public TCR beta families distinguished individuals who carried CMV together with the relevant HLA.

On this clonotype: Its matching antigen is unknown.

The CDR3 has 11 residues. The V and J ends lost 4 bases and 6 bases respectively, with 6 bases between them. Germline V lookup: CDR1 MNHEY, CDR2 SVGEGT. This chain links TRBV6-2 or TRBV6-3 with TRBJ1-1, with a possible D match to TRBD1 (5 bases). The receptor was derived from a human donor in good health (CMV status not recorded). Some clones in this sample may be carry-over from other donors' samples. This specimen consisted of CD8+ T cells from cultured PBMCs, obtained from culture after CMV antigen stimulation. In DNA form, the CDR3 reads TGTGCCAGCAGTTGGGGGGCTGAAGCTTTCTTT. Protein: CASSWGAEAFF.